A selection of T cell receptor beta chains follows, all from one sample in a study of tumor and adjacent non-tumor tissue in lung cancer. MiXCR, run by TCRdb on the multiplex PCR reads, gives a single entry per CDR3 protein. Of about 98,000 distinct CDR3 sequences in the sample, roughly 80% were seen once. The sequencing sample was made of distant non-tumor lung tissue. The receptor set was obtained from a man in his fifties or sixties with small cell lung cancer. Each CDR3 is given with its conserved first and last residue. The D gene is left open where the match is weak. Clone size is stated in some rows and not others, as once, few, many or a class when expanded.

clone_size: -
v_call: TRBV11-3
d_call: -
j_call: TRBJ2-3
cdr3_aa: CASSLMWGDRQYF
cdr3_nt: TGTGCCAGCAGCTTAATGTGGGGAGATAGGCAGTACTTT

clone_size: -
v_call: TRBV7-8
d_call: -
j_call: TRBJ2-2
cdr3_aa: CASSFHNTWELFF
cdr3_nt: TGTGCCAGCAGCTTTCACAACACCTGGGAGCTGTTTTTT

clone_size: -
v_call: TRBV6-1
d_call: -
j_call: TRBJ2-1
cdr3_aa: CASIFSGSKNEQFF
cdr3_nt: TGTGCCAGTATCTTTAGCGGTAGTAAGAATGAGCAGTTCTTC

clone_size: -
v_call: TRBV7-9
d_call: TRBD1
j_call: TRBJ1-2
cdr3_aa: CPSSPQGADYGYTF
cdr3_nt: TGTCCCAGCAGCCCCCAGGGGGCTGACTATGGCTACACCTTC

clone_size: many
v_call: TRBV29-1
d_call: -
j_call: TRBJ1-4
cdr3_aa: CSGQRGVNEKLFF
cdr3_nt: TGCAGCGGGCAAAGGGGGGTAAATGAAAAACTGTTTTTT

clone_size: -
v_call: TRBV29-1
d_call: TRBD1
j_call: TRBJ1-2
cdr3_aa: CSIEDGTGGAFNYGYTF
cdr3_nt: TGCAGCATTGAAGACGGGACAGGGGGCGCGTTTAACTATGGCTACACCTTC

clone_size: -
v_call: TRBV6-6
d_call: -
j_call: TRBJ1-5
cdr3_aa: CAFGLYSNQPRHF
cdr3_nt: TGTGCCTTCGGACTATATAGCAATCAGCCCCGGCATTTT

clone_size: -
v_call: TRBV29-1
d_call: -
j_call: TRBJ2-5
cdr3_aa: CSVEDLRRAGETQCF
cdr3_nt: TGCAGCGTTGAAGATCTTAGGAGGGCGGGCGAAACCCAGTGCTTC

clone_size: -
v_call: TRBV11-1
d_call: -
j_call: TRBJ2-1
cdr3_aa: CASSLERTTYNERFF
cdr3_nt: TGTGCCAGCAGTTTAGAGAGGACGACCTACAACGAGCGGTTCTTC

clone_size: -
v_call: TRBV12-3/TRBV12-4
d_call: -
j_call: TRBJ2-1
cdr3_aa: CASSLRLVAYNEQLF
cdr3_nt: TGTGCCAGCAGTTTACGGCTAGTCGCGTATAATGAGCAGTTATTC

clone_size: -
v_call: TRBV11-3
d_call: TRBD2
j_call: TRBJ2-7
cdr3_aa: CASGTPERGGLYEQYF
cdr3_nt: TGTGCCAGCGGCACGCCTGAACGCGGGGGGCTCTACGAACAGTACTTC

clone_size: -
v_call: TRBV12-3/TRBV12-4
d_call: -
j_call: TRBJ2-2
cdr3_aa: CASGLRQGPTGELFF
cdr3_nt: TGTGCCAGCGGTTTACGCCAGGGCCCCACCGGGGAGCTGTTCTTT

clone_size: -
v_call: TRBV5-6
d_call: -
j_call: TRBJ1-5
cdr3_aa: CSSTTCQSQHF
cdr3_nt: TGTTCCAGCACCACCTGTCAGTCCCAGCATTTT

clone_size: -
v_call: TRBV6-6
d_call: -
j_call: TRBJ2-1
cdr3_aa: CASTRLEGDSNGQFF
cdr3_nt: TGTGCCAGCACCAGACTAGAGGGAGATTCAAATGGGCAGTTCTTC

clone_size: -
v_call: TRBV28
d_call: -
j_call: TRBJ1-2
cdr3_aa: CASSTGVYGYAF
cdr3_nt: TGTGCCAGCAGTACGGGTGTATATGGCTACGCCTTC

clone_size: -
v_call: TRBV11-2
d_call: -
j_call: TRBJ1-6
cdr3_aa: CASRGPGHSDSPLQF
cdr3_nt: TGTGCCAGCAGGGGTCCGGGACATAGTGATTCACCCCTCCAATTT

clone_size: medium-sized
v_call: TRBV11-2
d_call: -
j_call: TRBJ2-1
cdr3_aa: CASSLQGSYNEQFF
cdr3_nt: TGTGCCAGCAGCTTACAGGGTTCCTACAATGAGCAGTTCTTC

clone_size: -
v_call: TRBV11-3
d_call: TRBD2
j_call: TRBJ2-1
cdr3_aa: CASSLGGVGLAGGGEQLF
cdr3_nt: TGTGCCAGCAGCTTAGGTGGGGTGGGACTAGCGGGAGGAGGTGAGCAGTTATTC

clone_size: -
v_call: TRBV5-6
d_call: -
j_call: TRBJ2-7
cdr3_aa: CASSRAPNHEHYF
cdr3_nt: TGTGCCAGCAGCCGGGCCCCTAATCACGAGCATTACTTC

clone_size: -
v_call: TRBV6-5
d_call: TRBD1
j_call: TRBJ2-7
cdr3_aa: CASSRHPSSGDRDEQYF
cdr3_nt: TGTGCCAGCAGTCGCCATCCCTCCTCAGGGGACAGAGACGAGCAGTACTTC

clone_size: -
v_call: TRBV12-5
d_call: TRBD1
j_call: TRBJ1-5
cdr3_aa: CASSSGFWDRGLDQPQHF
cdr3_nt: TGTGCTAGTAGTTCGGGATTCTGGGACAGGGGGTTGGATCAGCCCCAGCATTTT

clone_size: -
v_call: TRBV5-6
d_call: -
j_call: TRBJ2-2
cdr3_aa: CASSLGERLAGVLFF
cdr3_nt: TGTGCCAGCAGCTTGGGCGAGAGACTTGCCGGGGTGCTGTTTTTT

clone_size: -
v_call: TRBV12-3/TRBV12-4
d_call: -
j_call: TRBJ2-1
cdr3_aa: CASSYGLGIYNEQFF
cdr3_nt: TGTGCTAGCAGTTATGGACTGGGAATCTACAATGAGCAGTTCTTC

clone_size: -
v_call: TRBV4-1
d_call: -
j_call: TRBJ2-1
cdr3_aa: CASSHDNSGYNEEFF
cdr3_nt: TGCGCCAGCAGCCATGATAACAGCGGCTACAATGAGGAGTTCTTC

clone_size: few
v_call: TRBV29-1
d_call: TRBD1
j_call: TRBJ2-1
cdr3_aa: CTYAGTDLMYNEQLF
cdr3_nt: TGCACTTACGCCGGGACAGACCTAATGTACAATGAGCAGTTATTC

clone_size: many
v_call: TRBV5-1
d_call: -
j_call: TRBJ2-1
cdr3_aa: CASSRLPQGGYNEQFF
cdr3_nt: TGCGCCAGCAGCCGGCTCCCGCAGGGGGGTTACAATGAGCAGTTCTTC